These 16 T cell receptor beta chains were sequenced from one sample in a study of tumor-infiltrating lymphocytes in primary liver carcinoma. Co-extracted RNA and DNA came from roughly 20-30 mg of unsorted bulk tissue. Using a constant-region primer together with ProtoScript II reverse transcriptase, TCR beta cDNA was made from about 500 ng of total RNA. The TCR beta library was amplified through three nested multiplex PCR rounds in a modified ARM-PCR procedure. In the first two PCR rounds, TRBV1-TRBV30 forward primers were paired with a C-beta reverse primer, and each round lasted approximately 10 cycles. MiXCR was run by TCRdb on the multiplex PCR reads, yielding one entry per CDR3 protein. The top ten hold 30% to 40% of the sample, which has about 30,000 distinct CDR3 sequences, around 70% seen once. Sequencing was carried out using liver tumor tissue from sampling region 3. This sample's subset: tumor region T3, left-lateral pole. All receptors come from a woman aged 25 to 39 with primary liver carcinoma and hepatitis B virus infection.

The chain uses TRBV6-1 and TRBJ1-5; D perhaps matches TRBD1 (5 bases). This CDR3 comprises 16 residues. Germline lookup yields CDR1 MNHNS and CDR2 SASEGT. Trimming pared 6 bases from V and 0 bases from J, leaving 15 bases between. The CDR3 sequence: CASRDKGLCSNQPQHF. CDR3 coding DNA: TGTGCCAGCAGGGACAAGGGCCTCTGTAGCAATCAGCCCCAGCATTTT.

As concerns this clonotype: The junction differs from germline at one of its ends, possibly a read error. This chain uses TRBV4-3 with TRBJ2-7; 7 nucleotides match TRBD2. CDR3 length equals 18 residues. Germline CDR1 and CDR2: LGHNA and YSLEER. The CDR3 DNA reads TGTGCCAGCAGCCAAGCTGTGACGGGGGGTCACAGTAGCTACGTGCAGTACTTC. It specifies CASSQAVTGGHSSYVQYF.

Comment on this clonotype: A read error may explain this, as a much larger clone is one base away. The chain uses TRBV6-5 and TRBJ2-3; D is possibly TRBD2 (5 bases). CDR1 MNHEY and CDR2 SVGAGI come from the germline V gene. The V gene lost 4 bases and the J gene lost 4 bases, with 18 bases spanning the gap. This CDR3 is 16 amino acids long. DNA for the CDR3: TGTGCCAGCAGTTTTGTTAACGGGATCGGTGCAGATACGCAGTATTTT. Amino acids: CASSFVNGIGADTQYF.

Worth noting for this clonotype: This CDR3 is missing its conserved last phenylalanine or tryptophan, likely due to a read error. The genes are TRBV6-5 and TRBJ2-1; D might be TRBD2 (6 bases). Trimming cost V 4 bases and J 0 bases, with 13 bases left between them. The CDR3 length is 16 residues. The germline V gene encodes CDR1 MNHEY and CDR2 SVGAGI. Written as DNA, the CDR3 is TGTGCCAGCAGTTTCCGACTAGGGAGCTCCTACAATGAGCAGTTCCTC. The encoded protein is CASSFRLGSSYNEQFL.

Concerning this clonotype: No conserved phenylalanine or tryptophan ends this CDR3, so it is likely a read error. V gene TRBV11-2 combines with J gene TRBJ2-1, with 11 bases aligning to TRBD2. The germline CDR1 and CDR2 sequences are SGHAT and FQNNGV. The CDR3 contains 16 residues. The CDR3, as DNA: TGTGCCAACAGCACATCTCTAGCGGGAGGATACAATGAGCAGTTCTTA. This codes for CANSTSLAGGYNEQFL.

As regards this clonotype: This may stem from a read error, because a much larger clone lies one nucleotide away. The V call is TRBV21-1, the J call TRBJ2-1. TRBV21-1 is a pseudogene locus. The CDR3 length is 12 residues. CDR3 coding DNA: TGTGCCAGCATCAAAGCTTGGGCTGAGCAGTTCTTC. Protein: CASIKAWAEQFF.

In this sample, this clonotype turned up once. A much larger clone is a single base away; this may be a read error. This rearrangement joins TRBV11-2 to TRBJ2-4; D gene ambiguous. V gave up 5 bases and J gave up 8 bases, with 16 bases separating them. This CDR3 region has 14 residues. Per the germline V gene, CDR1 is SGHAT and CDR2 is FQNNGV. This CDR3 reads CASSQTRRSYIQYF. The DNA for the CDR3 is TGTGCCAGCAGCCAGACACGAAGGTCTTACATTCAGTACTTC.

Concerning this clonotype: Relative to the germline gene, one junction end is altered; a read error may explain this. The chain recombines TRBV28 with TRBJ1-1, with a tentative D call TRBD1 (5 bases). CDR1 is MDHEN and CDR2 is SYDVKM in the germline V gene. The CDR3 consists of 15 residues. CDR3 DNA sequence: TGTGCCAGCGGGGCGTCGCTCGGCCAGTGCACTGAAACTTTCTTT. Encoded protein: CASGASLGQCTETFF.

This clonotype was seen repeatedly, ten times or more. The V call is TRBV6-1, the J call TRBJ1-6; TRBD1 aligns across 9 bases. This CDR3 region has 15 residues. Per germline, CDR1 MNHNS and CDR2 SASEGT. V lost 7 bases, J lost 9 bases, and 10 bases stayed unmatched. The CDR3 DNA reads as TGTGCCAGCACTCTCCCCCGGGACAGGGTTTCACCCCTCCACTTT. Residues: CASTLPRDRVSPLHF.

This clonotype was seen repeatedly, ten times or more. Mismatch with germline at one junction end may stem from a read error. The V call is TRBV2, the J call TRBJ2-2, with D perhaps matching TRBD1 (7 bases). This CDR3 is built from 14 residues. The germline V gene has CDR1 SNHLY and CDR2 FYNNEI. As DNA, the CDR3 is TGTGCCAGCGACAGGGACTCGAACACCGGTGAGCTGTTTTTT. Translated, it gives CASDRDSNTGELFF.

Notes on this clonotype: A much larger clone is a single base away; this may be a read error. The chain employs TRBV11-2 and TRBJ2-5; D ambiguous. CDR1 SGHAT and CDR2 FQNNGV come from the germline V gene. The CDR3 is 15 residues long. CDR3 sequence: CANSLVNSFQETQYF. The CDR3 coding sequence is TGTGCCAACAGCTTAGTTAACTCCTTCCAAGAGACCCAGTACTTC.

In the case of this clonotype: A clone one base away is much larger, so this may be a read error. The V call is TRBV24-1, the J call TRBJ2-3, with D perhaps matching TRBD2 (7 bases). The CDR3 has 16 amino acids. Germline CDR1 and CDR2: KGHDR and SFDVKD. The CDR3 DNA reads TGTGTCACCAGTGATAGGGGGGGGCATAGCCCAGATACGCAGTATTTT. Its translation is CVTSDRGGHSPDTQYF.

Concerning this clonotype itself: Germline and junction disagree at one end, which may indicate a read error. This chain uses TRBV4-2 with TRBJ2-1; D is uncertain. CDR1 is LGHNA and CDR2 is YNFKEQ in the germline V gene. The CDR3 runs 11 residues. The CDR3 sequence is CVSSHRYEQFF. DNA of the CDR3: TGTGTCAGCAGCCATAGATATGAGCAGTTCTTC.

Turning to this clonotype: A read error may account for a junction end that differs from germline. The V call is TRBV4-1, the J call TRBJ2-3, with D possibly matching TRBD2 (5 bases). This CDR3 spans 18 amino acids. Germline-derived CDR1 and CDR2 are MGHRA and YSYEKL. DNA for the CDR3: TGTGCCAGCAACCAACTAGTCATGGTAGCTGAAGACTCGGATACGCAGTATTTT. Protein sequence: CASNQLVMVAEDSDTQYF.

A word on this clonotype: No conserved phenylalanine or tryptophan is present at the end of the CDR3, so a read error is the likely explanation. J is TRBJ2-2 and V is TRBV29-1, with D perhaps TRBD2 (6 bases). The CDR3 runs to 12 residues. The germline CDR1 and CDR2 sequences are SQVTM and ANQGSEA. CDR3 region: CSVVAWDGGLFL. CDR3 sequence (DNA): TGCAGTGTTGTGGCATGGGACGGGGGGCTGTTTCTT.

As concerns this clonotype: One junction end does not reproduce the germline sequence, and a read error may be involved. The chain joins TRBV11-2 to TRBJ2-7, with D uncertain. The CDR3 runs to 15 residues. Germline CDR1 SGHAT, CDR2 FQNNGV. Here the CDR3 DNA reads TGTGCCAACAGCTCCGAACGGCTTTACACGCGCGAGCAGTACTTC. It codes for CANSSERLYTREQYF.